The 29 T cell receptor beta chains below were found in one sample sequenced in a study of lung T cells in sarcoidosis with Löfgren's syndrome. Using its own MiXCR run on the reads, TCRdb lists one record per CDR3 protein. This table holds some 2,500 distinct CDR3 sequences, about 26% found once. Sequenced input: CD4+ T cells from PBMCs. These receptors came from a human donor with sarcoidosis (Löfgren's syndrome or another form), or a control subject (not recorded which).

In the case of this clonotype: A junction boundary mismatches the germline segment, possibly from a read error. This chain joins TRBV20-1 and TRBJ1-1, with D possibly TRBD1 on 6 matching bases. This CDR3 is 15 amino acids long. Germline loops: CDR1 DFQATT, CDR2 SNEGSKA (reference sequence). CDR3 residues: CSALTAGAGSTEAFF. The CDR3 DNA is TGCAGTGCCCTAACGGCGGGGGCAGGGAGCACTGAGGCTTTCTTT.

Of note for this clonotype: The final CDR3 position lacks the conserved phenylalanine or tryptophan, pointing to a likely read error. The V call is TRBV20-1, the J call TRBJ1-1; D is uncertain. This CDR3 region has 14 residues. V shed 7 bases and J shed 3 bases, with 18 bases lying between them. The germline V gene has CDR1 DFQATT and CDR2 SNEGSKA (reference sequence). CDR3: CSVPLGPTDTEAFS. As DNA, the CDR3 is TGCAGTGTTCCCCTTGGGCCGACGGACACTGAAGCTTTCTCT.

This clonotype is medium-sized by share. The J gene is TRBJ2-2, the V gene TRBV20-1; maybe TRBD2 (7 bases). V was clipped by 8 bases and J by 5 bases, with 33 bases between them. The germline CDR1 and CDR2 sequences are DFQATT and SNEGSKA (reference sequence). The CDR3 totals 19 residues. The CDR3 sequence is CSPEKKTGPAGRWTGELFF. Written as DNA, the CDR3 is TGCAGTCCTGAGAAAAAGACAGGTCCAGCGGGAAGGTGGACCGGGGAGCTGTTTTTT.

By sample share, this clonotype is medium-sized. The chain uses TRBV6-1 and TRBJ2-3, with D unresolved. CDR1 and CDR2 (germline): MNHNS, SASEGT. This CDR3 spans 11 amino acids. V shed 4 bases and J shed 2 bases, with 1 base lying between them. CDR3: CASSATDTQYF. DNA for the CDR3: TGTGCCAGCAGTGCCACAGATACGCAGTATTTT.

Within the sample, this clonotype is large. The chain uses TRBV6-6 and TRBJ2-7, with a possible D match to TRBD2 (5 bases). Trimming cost V 0 bases and J 3 bases, with 12 bases left between them. Germline V gene sequence: CDR1 MNHNY, CDR2 SVGAGI (reference sequence). The CDR3 sequence is 15 residues long. For the CDR3, the DNA is TGTGCCAGCAGTTACTCGAGAGGGTCCGGCTACGAGCAGTACTTC. Translating gives CASSYSRGSGYEQYF.

Comments on this clonotype: No conserved phenylalanine or tryptophan ends this CDR3, so it is likely a read error. This chain uses TRBV28 with TRBJ1-1; no clear D. The CDR3 loop spans 14 amino acids. Looked up from germline, CDR1 is MDHEN and CDR2 is SYDVKM. The DNA of the CDR3 is TGTGCCAGCAGTTCACCCGGACGGTACACCGAAGCTTTCTCT. Its translation is CASSSPGRYTEAFS.

This clonotype is labeled medium-sized. The rearrangement links TRBV27 to TRBJ2-1, with TRBD1 as a possible D gene (5 bases). CDR1 is MNHEY and CDR2 is SMNVEV in the germline V gene (reference sequence). With 6 bases removed from V and 5 bases from J, the gap between germline ends came to 11 bases. This CDR3 is 13 amino acids long. DNA for the CDR3: TGTGCCAGCAGCCCAGGGAATAACAATGAGCAGTTCTTC. Protein product: CASSPGNNNEQFF.

This CDR3 is CASSSLGGCTEAFF. CDR3 DNA sequence: TGTGCCAGCAGTTCCCTAGGAGGGTGCACTGAAGCTTTCTTT. The V call is TRBV28, the J call TRBJ1-1; D is undetermined. Germline V gene sequence: CDR1 MDHEN, CDR2 SYDVKM. V lost 4 bases to trimming and J lost 4 bases, with 13 bases between them. The CDR3 consists of 14 residues.

In this sample, this clonotype turned up a few times. The chain uses TRBV5-1 and TRBJ1-2; D call uncertain. Germline loops: CDR1 SGHRS, CDR2 YFSETQ. Trimming removed 0 bases at V and 2 bases at J, with 8 bases between. The CDR3 length is 14 residues. CDR3 DNA: TGCGCCAGCAGCTTGGAAACAGACAACTATGGCTACACCTTC. Protein product: CASSLETDNYGYTF.

This chain uses TRBV30 with TRBJ1-1, with D perhaps TRBD1 (6 bases). V was trimmed by 2 bases and J by 8 bases, leaving 12 bases between them. The CDR3 totals 12 residues. Germline V CDR1 and CDR2: GTSNPN, SVGIG (reference sequence). The CDR3: CAWSHSGTEAFF. In DNA form, the CDR3 reads TGTGCCTGGAGTCACTCCGGGACAGAAGCTTTCTTT.

By sample fraction, this clonotype is large. The chain couples TRBV28 to TRBJ1-1; D unresolved. The CDR3 loop spans 12 amino acids. Germline CDR1 and CDR2: MDHEN and SYDVKM. With 2 bases removed from V and 8 bases from J, the gap between germline ends came to 9 bases. For the CDR3, the DNA is TGTGCCAGCAGTTTAACCCTTCTGGAAGCTTTCTTT. Its protein product is CASSLTLLEAFF.

This clonotype was counted once. Sequence at one end of the junction differs from germline and may be a read error. The chain links TRBV20-1 to TRBJ2-5; D not certain. The CDR3 contains 11 residues. Germline assignment: CDR1 DFQATT and CDR2 SNEGSKA (reference sequence). In DNA, the CDR3 is TGCAGTGGGATGTTTCAAGAGACCCAGTGCTTC. Amino acid sequence: CSGMFQETQCF.

By share, this clonotype counts as medium-sized. The chain joins TRBV3-1 to TRBJ1-2; 7 bases fit TRBD1. Trimming at V came to 1 base and at J to 5 bases, leaving 1 base not matched to a gene. The CDR3 length is 13 residues. The germline V gene has CDR1 LGHDT and CDR2 YNNKEL (reference sequence). This chain's CDR3 is CASSQGQGYGYTF. The DNA for the CDR3 is TGTGCCAGCAGCCAAGGACAGGGTTATGGCTACACCTTC. The entire variable domain, with the rest obtained from reference TRBV3-1 and TRBJ1-2, is as follows: DTAVSQTPKYLVTQMGNDKSIKCEQNLGHDTMYWYKQDSKKFLKIMFSYNNKELIINETVPNRFSPKSPDKAHLNLHINSLELGDSAVYFCASSQGQGYGYTFGSGTRLTVV.

Points on this clonotype: The CDR3 does not close with the conserved phenylalanine or tryptophan, likely indicating a read error. The chain recombines TRBV6-2 or TRBV6-3 with TRBJ1-1; D is undetermined. Per the germline V gene, CDR1 is MNHEY and CDR2 is SVGEGT. The CDR3 extends over 13 amino acids. Trimming cost V 6 bases and J 0 bases, with 8 bases left between them. CDR3 DNA sequence: TGTGCCAGCAGATTACAGATGAACACTGAAGCTTTCCTC. Translated, it gives CASRLQMNTEAFL.

This clonotype appeared many times. The chain is built from TRBV7-8 and TRBJ1-2, with D uncertain. The CDR3 covers 14 residues. Germline V gene lookup returns CDR1 SGHVS and CDR2 FQNEAQ. Deletions cut 6 bases from V and 4 bases from J, with 15 bases between. In DNA form, the CDR3 reads TGTGCCAGCAGTGTCCGGGCCCCATTCTATGGCTACACCTTC. The encoded protein is CASSVRAPFYGYTF.

By frequency in the sample, this clonotype is large. This rearrangement joins TRBV6-2 or TRBV6-3 to TRBJ2-1, with 8 bases lining up with TRBD2. CDR3 length: 17 amino acids. V dropped 0 bases and J dropped 3; count of bases not matched to a gene: 7. From germline, CDR1 is MNHEY and CDR2 SVGEGT. The CDR3 reads CASSYSPPRGVYNEQFF. In DNA, the CDR3 is TGTGCCAGCAGTTACTCCCCCCCGCGGGGGGTCTACAATGAGCAGTTCTTC.

CDR3 residues: CASSVAPWTGYSNQPQHF. DNA for the CDR3: TGTGCCAGTAGTGTCGCACCTTGGACAGGATATAGCAATCAGCCCCAGCATTTT. V gene TRBV19 combines with J gene TRBJ1-5; 7 bases agree with TRBD1. CDR3 length equals 18 residues. Germline CDR1 reads LNHDA; CDR2 reads SQIVND (reference sequence). V was clipped by 5 bases and J by 0 bases; unmatched bases: 13.

Sample share makes this clonotype medium-sized (0.01 to 0.1%). The chain combines TRBV18 with TRBJ2-7; either TRBD1 or TRBD2 may supply D (5 bases each). CDR1 and CDR2 from the germline V gene are KGHSH and LQKENI. Trimming left V 3 bases short and J 2 bases short, with 17 bases between. CDR3 length: 16 amino acids. The CDR3 reads CASSPQGASSTYEQYF. The CDR3 region has the DNA TGTGCCAGCTCACCCCAGGGAGCTAGCTCCACCTACGAGCAGTACTTC.

The chain couples TRBV7-2 to TRBJ1-5, with D maybe TRBD1 (5 bases). The CDR3 extends over 15 amino acids. From germline, CDR1 is SGHTA and CDR2 FQGNSA. DNA for the CDR3: TGTGTCGGCAGCATCGACAGTTATAGCAATCAGCCCCAGCATTTT. It yields the protein CVGSIDSYSNQPQHF.

By its share, this clonotype is medium-sized. The chain carries TRBV2 and TRBJ2-1; 7 bases are shared with TRBD2. This CDR3 region has 13 residues. V trimming: 5 bases; J trimming: 7 bases; junction bases outside the gene matches: 5. CDR1 and CDR2 from the germline V gene are SNHLY and FYNNEI. The chain's CDR3 is CASSSGISNEQFF. The DNA of the CDR3 is TGTGCCAGCAGTAGCGGGATTTCGAATGAGCAGTTCTTC.

This chain uses TRBV7-2 with TRBJ1-5; D uncertain. CDR3 length: 13 residues. Trimming pared 7 bases from V and 4 bases from J, leaving 11 bases between. CDR1 and CDR2 from the germline V gene are SGHTA and FQGNSA. The CDR3 loop reads CASIRGVNQPQHF. The CDR3 bases are TGTGCCAGCATCAGAGGCGTAAATCAGCCCCAGCATTTT.

A word on this clonotype: One base away lies a much larger clone, so this may be a sequencing read error. The gene calls are TRBV5-1 and TRBJ2-5, with no clear D. This CDR3 comprises 13 residues. Trimming cost V 1 base and J 2 bases, with 6 bases left between them. Germline V gene sequence: CDR1 SGHRS, CDR2 YFSETQ. The CDR3 nucleotides are TGCGCCAGCAGCTTGAGTGTACAAGAGACCCAGTACTTC. This gives the protein CASSLSVQETQYF.

As concerns this clonotype: One end of the junction does not line up with germline, which may come from a read error. V and J are TRBV27 and TRBJ1-2; possible D gene TRBD1, 5 bases. CDR1 MNHEY and CDR2 SMNVEV come from the germline V gene (reference sequence). This CDR3 is built from 16 residues. In nucleotides, the CDR3 is TGTGCCAGCAGCCCCAAGATTCTGACGGGGGAATATGGCTACGCCTTC. It yields the protein CASSPKILTGEYGYAF.

CDR3 residues: CASSLGPWAGREGTEAFF. The CDR3 DNA follows: TGTGCCAGCAGTTTAGGACCATGGGCAGGCAGGGAGGGCACTGAAGCTTTCTTT. The rearrangement uses TRBV28 and TRBJ1-1; TRBD1 might be the D (5 bases). Trimming took 2 bases from V and 4 from J, leaving 23 bases between them. Germline assignment: CDR1 MDHEN and CDR2 SYDVKM. The CDR3 loop spans 18 amino acids.

Concerning this clonotype: Being one base from a much bigger clone, this may be a read error. CDR3 DNA sequence: TGCAGTGCTAGACACGGGACCGACCAAGAGACCCAGTACTTC. Amino acid sequence: CSARHGTDQETQYF. The V gene is TRBV20-1, the J gene TRBJ2-5, with D perhaps matching TRBD1 or TRBD2 (5 bases each). V lost 2 bases to trimming and J lost 0 bases, with 10 bases between them. This CDR3 is 14 amino acids long. Per the germline V gene, CDR1 is DFQATT and CDR2 is SNEGSKA (reference sequence).

This clonotype was seen a handful of times. J is TRBJ2-3 and V is TRBV12-3 or TRBV12-4, with 10 bases fitting TRBD2. J was trimmed by 3 bases and V by 3 bases; bases with no gene match: 3. The CDR3 loop spans 15 amino acids. CDR3 sequence reads: CASSFSSGRTDTQYF. For the CDR3, the DNA is TGTGCCAGCAGTTTCTCTAGCGGGAGAACAGATACGCAGTATTTT.

By sample fraction, this clonotype is large. The chain couples TRBV6-6 to TRBJ1-5, with a tentative D call TRBD1 (5 bases). V was cut by 2 bases and J by 0 bases, with 5 bases left in between. Germline V lookup: CDR1 MNHNY, CDR2 SVGAGI (reference sequence). This CDR3 is built from 14 residues. CDR3: CASSYDSSNQPQHF. In DNA form, the CDR3 reads TGTGCCAGCAGTTACGACAGTAGCAATCAGCCCCAGCATTTT.

This clonotype is medium-sized in the sample. The chain has TRBV19 and TRBJ1-5; D is ambiguous. The germline V gene has CDR1 LNHDA and CDR2 SQIVND (reference sequence). The CDR3 has 12 amino acids. Deletions cut 5 bases from V and 7 bases from J, with 9 bases between. The CDR3 sequence is CASSPLQQPQHF. The CDR3 DNA follows: TGTGCCAGTAGTCCCTTGCAACAGCCCCAGCATTTT.

This clonotype is labeled medium-sized (0.01 to 0.1%). The J gene is TRBJ2-1, the V gene TRBV4-1; D possibly corresponds to TRBD2 (6 bases). CDR3 length: 15 residues. The germline gives CDR1 MGHRA, CDR2 YSYEKL. Trimming took 1 base from V and 8 from J, leaving 15 bases between them. The CDR3 DNA follows: TGCGCCAGCAGCCAAGGGGGGGAGCACTGGGATGAGCAGTTCTTC. Translated, it gives CASSQGGEHWDEQFF.